This TCR beta chain was recorded in a study of T cell repertoires in cytomegalovirus infection (dated by TCRdb to between 2018 and 2021). A note on the overall study: Because public TCR beta signatures pointed to carriage of CMV infection together with the matching HLA type, the HLA type of each donor mattered for the analysis. What the work shows at the level of the full study, not this receptor alone: In both this cohort and an independent 352-donor cohort, the cumulative frequency of public TCR beta family members distinguished carriers of CMV infection plus the relevant HLA type. The ex vivo response was dominated by HLA-C-restricted CMV-specific TCR beta clonotypes, which also provided the single most frequent clonotype in two of eight donors.

The sample was run on an Illumina HiSeq 1500. TCRdb reanalyzed the raw reads on its own, using fastp at Q25 for trimming and MiXCR for clone calling, and kept in-frame beta chains. Rows are combined by CDR3 protein, so each entry shows the most common genes and DNA. The sample data list roughly 320,000 distinct CDR3 sequences, and approximately 8.9% of these were observed just once. Approximately 2.3% of the sample lies in the top ten. Comment on this clonotype: The specificity of this receptor is unknown. No quality values exist for individual bases; no much larger clone is one base distant.

V is trimmed back by 0 bases and J by 0 bases, and the junction contains 2 bases that no gene match accounts for. The CDR3 covers 16 residues, taking in both the cysteine and the phenylalanine. The only DNA kept is the CDR3, 48 bases in frame from the first base. The germline V gene yields SGHRS for CDR1 and YFSETQ for CDR2. Source material: PBMCs. The receptor chain draws on TRBV5-1 and TRBJ2-1, and 8 junction bases match TRBD1. The receptor comes from a human donor in good health (CMV status not recorded). Some clones in this sample may be carry-over from other donors' samples. The DNA sequence is as follows: TGCGCCAGCAGCTTGGGGACAGGGAACTCCTACAATGAGCAGTTCTTC. The encoded protein is CASSLGTGNSYNEQFF.